This T cell receptor (beta chain) was obtained from a study of T cell responses to AZD1222 COVID-19 vaccine. TCRdb keeps only in-frame clones here, not all; method: immunoSEQ multiplex PCR. This table holds about 140,000 clones, under 95% found once. Study-level points and caveats: Without day 14 samples, only post-peak T cell repertoires were studied.

Notes on this clone: Its antigen is as yet unknown.

This CDR3 comprises 13 residues. Germline V gene lookup returns CDR1 MNHEY and CDR2 SVGAGI. Trimming removed 6 bases from V and 4 bases from J, with 12 bases in between. Sequencing used peripheral blood, obtained on day 0 of AZD1222 vaccination. The chain has TRBV6-5 and TRBJ1-1; maybe TRBD1 (5 bases). The origin of this receptor is an adult in good health. The CDR3 loop is CASSAIGGTEAFF. Written as DNA, the CDR3 is TGTGCCAGCAGCGCAATCGGGGGCACTGAAGCTTTCTTT.